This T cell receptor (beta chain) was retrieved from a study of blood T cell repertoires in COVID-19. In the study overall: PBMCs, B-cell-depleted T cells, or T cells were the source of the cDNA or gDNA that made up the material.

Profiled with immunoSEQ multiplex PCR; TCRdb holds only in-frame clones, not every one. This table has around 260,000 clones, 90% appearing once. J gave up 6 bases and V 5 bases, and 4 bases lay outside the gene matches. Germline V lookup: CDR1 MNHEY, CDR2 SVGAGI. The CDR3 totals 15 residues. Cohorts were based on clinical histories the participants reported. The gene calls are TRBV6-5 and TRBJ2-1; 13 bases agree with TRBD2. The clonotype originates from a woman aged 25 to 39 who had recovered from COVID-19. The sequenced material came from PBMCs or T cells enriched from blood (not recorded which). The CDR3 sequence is CASSLWTSGGNEQFF. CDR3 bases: TGTGCCAGCAGTCTTTGGACTAGCGGGGGCAATGAGCAGTTCTTC.